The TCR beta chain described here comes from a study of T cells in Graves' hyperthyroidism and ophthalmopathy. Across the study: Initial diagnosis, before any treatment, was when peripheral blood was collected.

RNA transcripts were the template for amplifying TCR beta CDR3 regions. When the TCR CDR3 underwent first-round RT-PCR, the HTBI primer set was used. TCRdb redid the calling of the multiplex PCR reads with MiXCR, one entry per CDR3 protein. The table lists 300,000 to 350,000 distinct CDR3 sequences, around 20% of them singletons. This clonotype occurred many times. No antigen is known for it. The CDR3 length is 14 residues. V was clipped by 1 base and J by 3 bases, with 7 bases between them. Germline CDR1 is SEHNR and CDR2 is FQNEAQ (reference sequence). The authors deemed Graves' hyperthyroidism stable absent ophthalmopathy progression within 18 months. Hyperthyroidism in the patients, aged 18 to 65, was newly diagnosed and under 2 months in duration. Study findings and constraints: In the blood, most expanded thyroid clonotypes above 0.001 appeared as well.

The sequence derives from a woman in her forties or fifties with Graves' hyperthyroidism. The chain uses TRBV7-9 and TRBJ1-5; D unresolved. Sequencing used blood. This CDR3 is CASSLDSINQPQHF. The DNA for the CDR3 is TGTGCCAGCAGCTTAGACAGCATCAATCAGCCCCAGCATTTT.